The rows below give T cell receptor beta chains drawn from one sample of a study of blood T cell repertoires in COVID-19. Some clones are missing from TCRdb's copy, which holds only in-frame ones; the method was immunoSEQ multiplex PCR. The data show 130,000 or so clones, about 86% seen once. Material for sequencing was peripheral blood. All receptors come from a woman between 50 and 59 years old who had recovered from COVID-19. CDR3s include the opening cysteine and the closing phenylalanine or tryptophan. The D gene is left open where the match is weak. The size entry is marked missing in some rows and otherwise reads once, few, many or a size class.

>TRBV4-2|NA|NA|TRBJ2-1
TGTGCCAGCAGCCAAGATAGCAATGAGCAGTTCTTC
CASSQDSNEQFF
>TRBV7-6|once|NA|TRBJ2-1
TGTGCCAGCAGCTCCCCGCCGATATCGTCTGGGGGCGGAGATGAGCAGTTCTTC
CASSSPPISSGGGDEQFF
>TRBV24-1|NA|NA|TRBJ2-1
TGTGCCACCTCGAGCGGGCATAGTGAGCAGTTCTTC
CATSSGHSEQFF
>TRBV5-1|NA|NA|TRBJ2-2
TGCGCCAGCAGCTTGGTATCGGGAGTGGCCGGGGAGCTGTTTTTT
CASSLVSGVAGELFF
>TRBV5-1|once|NA|TRBJ1-1
TGCGCCAGCAGCTTGTGGGAGGGGAACACTGAAGCTTTCTTT
CASSLWEGNTEAFF
>TRBV4-3|once|NA|TRBJ2-2
TGCGCCAGCAGCTCACCTGTCGGACAGACGAACACCGGGGAGCTGTTTTTT
CASSSPVGQTNTGELFF
>TRBV19|NA|NA|TRBJ1-5
TGTGCCAGTAGTATGCGGGATCAGCCCCAGCATTTT
CASSMRDQPQHF
>TRBV7-9|NA|TRBD1|TRBJ1-3
TGTGCCAGCAGCCGGACAGGCTTCAGCTCTGGAAACACCATATATTTT
CASSRTGFSSGNTIYF
>TRBV6-2/TRBV6-3|NA|NA|TRBJ2-3
TGTGCCAGCAGCGAGCCTGGTAGAGGAACAGATACGCAGTATTTT
CASSEPGRGTDTQYF
>TRBV19|once|NA|TRBJ1-5
TGTGCCAGTAGTGGCGGGTTTAAACAACAGCCCCAGCATTTT
CASSGGFKQQPQHF
>TRBV5-1|NA|TRBD1|TRBJ2-6
TGCGCCAGCGGTGCACAGGGGGCGCTTTCTGGGGCCAACGTCCTGACTTTC
CASGAQGALSGANVLTF
>TRBV6-5|once|NA|TRBJ1-3
TGTGCCACCCATGATAAGGGGGCTGGAAACACCATATATTTT
CATHDKGAGNTIYF
>TRBV5-1|NA|NA|TRBJ1-2
TGCGCCAGCAGCCAGGATGGGGGGAATCGTGAGGGCTACACCTTC
CASSQDGGNREGYTF
>TRBV10-3|NA|NA|TRBJ2-5
TGTGCCATCAGGCAGGATCAAGAGACCCAGTACTTC
CAIRQDQETQYF
>TRBV4-3|NA|TRBD2|TRBJ2-7
TGCGCCAGCAGCCATGCGGCGGGAGTGAACTCCTACGAGCAGTACTTC
CASSHAAGVNSYEQYF
>TRBV18|NA|TRBD1|TRBJ2-2
TGTGCCAGCTCACCACCGGGACAGTTAAACACCGGGGAGCTGTTTTTT
CASSPPGQLNTGELFF
>TRBV19|NA|NA|TRBJ2-2
TGTGCCAGTAGTATAGGCGGAAACACCGGGGAGCTGTTTTTT
CASSIGGNTGELFF
>TRBV18|NA|TRBD2|TRBJ2-1
TGTGCCAGCTCACCACGAGCGGGAGGCTCCTACAATGAGCAGTTCTTC
CASSPRAGGSYNEQFF
>TRBV27|once|NA|TRBJ2-3
TGTGCCAGCAGCTCACCCCAGGGTTCAGGCACAGATACGCAGTATTTT
CASSSPQGSGTDTQYF
>TRBV30|NA|NA|TRBJ1-5
TGTGCCTGGAGTTTACAGGTTAATCAGCCCCAGCATTTT
CAWSLQVNQPQHF
>TRBV5-1|NA|NA|TRBJ1-2
TGCGCCAGCAGCTTGGTCTTTCCAGCTAACTATGGCTACACCTTC
CASSLVFPANYGYTF
>TRBV29-1|NA|TRBD1|TRBJ2-3
TGCAGCGCTCCGGGACAGGGGGCCACAGATACGCAGTATTTT
CSAPGQGATDTQYF
>TRBV6-1|NA|NA|TRBJ1-5
TGTGCCAGCAGTGAACAAAGCAATCAGCCCCAGCATTTT
CASSEQSNQPQHF
>TRBV19|NA|TRBD1|TRBJ1-5
TGTGCCAGTGGGGACAGTTACAATCAGCCCCAGCATTTT
CASGDSYNQPQHF
>TRBV19|NA|TRBD2|TRBJ2-3
TGTGCGTCCCGGGTAGCGGGAGGCCCAGCTACGCAGTATTTT
CASRVAGGPATQYF
>TRBV9|NA|TRBD2|TRBJ2-1
TGTGCCAGCAGCGTCCGTCTGGGTGCGGGAGACAATGAGCAGTTCTTC
CASSVRLGAGDNEQFF
>TRBV6-6|NA|NA|TRBJ2-2
TGTGCCGGCGCCGACACTGCGAACACCGGGGAGCTGTTTTTT
CAGADTANTGELFF
>TRBV7-2|NA|TRBD2|TRBJ2-7
TGTGCCAGCAGCTCAAGAGGGACTAGCCGATACGAGCAGTACTTC
CASSSRGTSRYEQYF
>TRBV7-2|NA|TRBD1|TRBJ2-1
TGTGCCAGCAATTCCGTGGACAGGGGGTACGGCAATGAGCAGTTCTTC
CASNSVDRGYGNEQFF
>TRBV5-1|NA|NA|TRBJ1-3
TGCGCCAGCAGCTTGGGACAGACCTCTGGAAACACCATATATTTT
CASSLGQTSGNTIYF
>TRBV18|once|NA|TRBJ2-3
TGTGCCAGCTCACCACCCCCCAATTGGCAGAGGAGCACAGATACGCAGTATTTT
CASSPPPNWQRSTDTQYF
>TRBV7-9|NA|TRBD2|TRBJ2-5
TGTGCCAGCAGCTTAATGGGGAGGGGAGAGACCCAGTACTTC
CASSLMGRGETQYF
>TRBV7-2|NA|NA|TRBJ2-2
TGTGCCAGCAGCCCCTACTACGCCCACACCGGGGAGCTGTTTTTT
CASSPYYAHTGELFF
>TRBV7-9|NA|NA|TRBJ2-7
TGTGCCAGCAGCCAAGCAGGGTACGGAATCATCTTC
CASSQAGYGIIF
>TRBV5-1|NA|TRBD1|TRBJ1-4
TGCGCCAGCAGCTTAACAGGGGAGAGTTTTGAAAAACTGTTTTTT
CASSLTGESFEKLFF
>TRBV5-8|NA|NA|TRBJ1-1
TGTGCCAGCAGCTTGGGACAGCCGAACACTGAAGCTTTCTTT
CASSLGQPNTEAFF
>TRBV27|NA|TRBD1|TRBJ1-1
TGTGCCAGCAGCGGACAGGGGTTCACTGAAGCTTTCTTT
CASSGQGFTEAFF
>TRBV19|NA|NA|TRBJ2-1
TGTGCCACCTCGGACACCAAGCCGATCAATGAGCAGTTCTTC
CATSDTKPINEQFF
>TRBV12-3/TRBV12-4|NA|TRBD1|TRBJ1-1
TGTGCCAGCCGCCGACAGGGTAATACTGAAGCTTTCTTT
CASRRQGNTEAFF